Listed below are T cell receptor beta chains from one sample, sequenced in a study of identical twins. TCRdb re-called the 5' RACE reads with MiXCR, one entry per CDR3 protein. Here the sample spans some 500,000 distinct CDR3 sequences, approximately 22% being singletons. These data are also associated with another study on T cells expressing NK-cell markers.

Sequencing was performed on CD4+ T cells sorted from blood. Receptors originate from a woman under 30 in good health. Each CDR3 is given with its conserved first and last residue. A D gene is named only where the DNA matches it firmly. The size of a clone is reported for some rows only, either as once, few or many, or as a class for expanded clones.

abundance,d_gene,j_gene,v_gene,CDR3aa,CDR3nt
NA,TRBD1,TRBJ2-3,TRBV2,CASSEFGTGGDTQYF,TGTGCCAGCAGTGAATTCGGGACAGGGGGAGATACGCAGTATTTT
NA,NA,TRBJ1-5,TRBV5-1,CASSSDFNQPQHF,TGCGCCAGCAGCTCGGATTTCAATCAGCCCCAGCATTTT
few,TRBD2,TRBJ2-7,TRBV6-2/TRBV6-3,CASSYVAGGSEQYF,TGTGCCAGCAGTTACGTGGCGGGGGGGAGCGAGCAGTACTTC
NA,NA,TRBJ1-2,TRBV5-1,CASSLGHDYGYTF,TGCGCCAGCAGCTTGGGACACGACTATGGCTACACCTTC
NA,TRBD1,TRBJ2-7,TRBV20-1,CSATRGPYEQYF,TGCAGTGCTACCAGGGGGCCCTACGAGCAGTACTTC
NA,NA,TRBJ2-1,TRBV20-1,CSARAPYRRSSYNEQFF,TGCAGTGCTAGGGCCCCATATCGGAGGAGCTCCTACAATGAGCAGTTCTTC
NA,TRBD1,TRBJ2-7,TRBV5-1,CASSLAPGQGAYEQYF,TGCGCCAGCAGCTTGGCGCCGGGACAGGGGGCCTACGAGCAGTACTTC
NA,TRBD2,TRBJ2-3,TRBV25-1,CASSELGRGGTDTQYF,TGTGCCAGCAGTGAACTAGGGCGGGGGGGCACAGATACGCAGTATTTT
many,TRBD1,TRBJ2-7,TRBV12-3/TRBV12-4,CASSVQGATVYEQYF,TGTGCCAGCAGTGTACAGGGGGCGACCGTCTACGAGCAGTACTTC
NA,TRBD2,TRBJ2-3,TRBV10-1,CASSESPSGTTDTQYF,TGCGCCAGCAGTGAGAGTCCTAGCGGGACGACAGATACGCAGTATTTT
NA,NA,TRBJ2-5,TRBV18,CASSPLSGLMKTQYF,TGTGCCAGCTCACCACTTTCAGGGTTGATGAAGACCCAGTACTTC
few,TRBD1,TRBJ1-2,TRBV5-6,CASSLSRRQGYGYTF,TGTGCCAGCAGCCTCTCCCGGAGACAGGGATACGGCTACACCTTC
NA,NA,TRBJ1-2,TRBV20-1,CSASLEYGYTF,TGCAGTGCTAGTCTGGAATATGGCTACACCTTC
few,NA,TRBJ1-5,TRBV10-3,CAISLDGREQPQHF,TGTGCCATCAGCCTGGACGGGAGAGAACAGCCCCAGCATTTT
NA,TRBD1,TRBJ1-6,TRBV11-2,CASSSLHRGPKSPLHF,TGTGCCAGCAGCTCCCTACACAGGGGGCCTAAATCACCCCTCCACTTT
few,NA,TRBJ1-1,TRBV12-3/TRBV12-4,CASSYGHSGEAFF,TGTGCCAGCAGTTACGGGCATTCTGGCGAAGCTTTCTTT
NA,NA,TRBJ1-1,TRBV5-1,CASSGGLMNTEAFF,TGCGCCAGCAGCGGAGGACTGATGAACACTGAAGCTTTCTTT
few,NA,TRBJ2-7,TRBV18,CASSPTRSGGEQYF,TGTGCCAGCTCACCCACAAGGAGCGGCGGCGAGCAGTACTTC
many,NA,TRBJ2-3,TRBV12-3/TRBV12-4,CASSLEGWGLSTDTQYF,TGTGCCAGCAGTTTAGAGGGGTGGGGTCTAAGCACAGATACGCAGTATTTT
few,NA,TRBJ2-3,TRBV15,CATSREKRDTQYF,TGTGCCACCAGCAGAGAAAAAAGAGATACGCAGTATTTT
NA,NA,TRBJ1-3,TRBV18,CASSPGFTGNTIYF,TGTGCCAGCTCACCAGGGTTCACTGGAAACACCATATATTTT
NA,NA,TRBJ1-1,TRBV27,CASSRGRTNTEAFF,TGTGCCAGCAGCCGGGGACGGACAAACACTGAAGCTTTCTTT
few,NA,TRBJ2-2,TRBV14,CASSPWRLGELFF,TGTGCCAGCAGCCCCTGGAGACTCGGGGAGCTGTTTTTT
NA,TRBD1,TRBJ2-7,TRBV20-1,CSAKGQGGFYEQYF,TGCAGTGCTAAGGGACAGGGTGGTTTCTACGAGCAGTACTTC
many,NA,TRBJ1-4,TRBV18,CASSPQADPNEKLFF,TGTGCCAGCTCACCACAGGCCGACCCTAATGAAAAACTGTTTTTT
few,TRBD2,TRBJ2-1,TRBV12-3/TRBV12-4,CASSLRAGAYEQFF,TGTGCCAGCAGTTTACGGGCGGGAGCTTATGAGCAGTTCTTC
few,NA,TRBJ1-4,TRBV12-3/TRBV12-4,CASSRGDPTNEKLFF,TGTGCCAGCAGTCGTGGGGACCCAACTAATGAAAAACTGTTTTTT
NA,NA,TRBJ2-7,TRBV7-8,CASSRTTGQLSRYEQYF,TGTGCCAGCAGCAGAACAACCGGACAGCTAAGCCGTTACGAGCAGTACTTC
few,TRBD1,TRBJ2-3,TRBV5-1,CASSLGTGSDTQYF,TGCGCCAGCAGCTTAGGGACAGGGTCAGATACGCAGTATTTT
NA,NA,TRBJ1-1,TRBV7-7,CASSFRGAAFF,TGTGCTAGCAGCTTTAGAGGTGCGGCTTTCTTT
NA,NA,TRBJ2-2,TRBV27,CASSSAGGGELFF,TGTGCCAGCAGCTCCGCCGGGGGCGGGGAGCTGTTTTTT
NA,TRBD2,TRBJ2-3,TRBV5-4,CASSLSLAGADTQYF,TGTGCCAGCAGCTTGAGCCTAGCGGGAGCAGATACGCAGTATTTT
NA,NA,TRBJ2-1,TRBV20-1,CSARVLISYNEQFF,TGCAGTGCTAGGGTTTTAATCTCCTACAATGAGCAGTTCTTC
few,NA,TRBJ1-1,TRBV5-5,CASSLSGVNTEAFF,TGTGCCAGCAGCTTGTCTGGGGTGAACACTGAAGCTTTCTTT
NA,TRBD2,TRBJ2-7,TRBV20-1,CSAQRHGGGFYEQYF,TGCAGTGCCCAACGACATGGCGGGGGGTTCTACGAGCAGTACTTC
few,TRBD1,TRBJ2-5,TRBV4-3,CASSQNYRDRETQYF,TGCGCCAGCAGCCAAAATTACCGGGACAGGGAGACCCAGTACTTC
few,NA,TRBJ2-3,TRBV10-1,CASSHHLGTGTDTQYF,TGCGCCAGCAGTCATCATCTGGGGACTGGCACAGATACGCAGTATTTT
few,NA,TRBJ2-7,TRBV11-2,CASSLSRGSPYEQYF,TGTGCCAGCAGCTTGTCACGGGGGTCCCCCTACGAGCAGTACTTC
NA,NA,TRBJ1-1,TRBV20-1,CSASSLLRTEAFF,TGCAGTGCCAGTTCCTTATTGAGGACTGAAGCTTTCTTT
few,TRBD2,TRBJ2-7,TRBV5-1,CASSWGTSGSYEQYF,TGCGCCAGCAGCTGGGGGACTAGCGGGAGTTACGAGCAGTACTTC